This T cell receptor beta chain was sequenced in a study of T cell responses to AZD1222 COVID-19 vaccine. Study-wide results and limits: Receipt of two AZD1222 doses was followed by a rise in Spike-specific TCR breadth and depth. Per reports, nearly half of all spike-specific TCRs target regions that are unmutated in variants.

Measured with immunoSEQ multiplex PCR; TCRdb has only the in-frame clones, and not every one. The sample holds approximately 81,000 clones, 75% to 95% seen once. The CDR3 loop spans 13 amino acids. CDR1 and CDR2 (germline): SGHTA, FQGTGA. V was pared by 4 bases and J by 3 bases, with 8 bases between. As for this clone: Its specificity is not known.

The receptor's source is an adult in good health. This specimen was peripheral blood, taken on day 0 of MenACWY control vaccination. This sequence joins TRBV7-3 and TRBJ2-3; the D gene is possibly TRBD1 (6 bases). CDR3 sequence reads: CASSSGQTDTQYF. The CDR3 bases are TGTGCCAGCAGCTCCGGACAGACAGATACGCAGTATTTT.